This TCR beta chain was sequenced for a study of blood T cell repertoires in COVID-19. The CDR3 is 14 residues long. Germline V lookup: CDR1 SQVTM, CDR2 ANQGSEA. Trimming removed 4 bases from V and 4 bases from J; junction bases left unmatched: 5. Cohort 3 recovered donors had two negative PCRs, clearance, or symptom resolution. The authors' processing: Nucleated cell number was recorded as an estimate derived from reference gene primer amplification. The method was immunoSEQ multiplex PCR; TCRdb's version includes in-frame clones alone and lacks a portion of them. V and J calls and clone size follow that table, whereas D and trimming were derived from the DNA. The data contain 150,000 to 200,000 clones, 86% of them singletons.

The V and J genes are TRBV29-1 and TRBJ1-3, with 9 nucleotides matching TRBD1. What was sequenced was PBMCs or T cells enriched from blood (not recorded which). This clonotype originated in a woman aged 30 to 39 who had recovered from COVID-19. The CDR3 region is CSVVDRGSGNTIYF. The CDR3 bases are TGCAGCGTTGTGGACAGGGGATCCGGAAACACCATATATTTT.